These 27 T cell receptor beta chains share one sample of origin, sequenced in a study of blood T cells in healthy people across ages. Alongside a J-beta primer mix, a sample-barcoded 5' primer served in a second PCR lasting roughly 7 to 12 cycles. TCRdb redid the calling of the 5' RACE reads with MiXCR, one entry per CDR3 protein. Among approximately 490,000 distinct CDR3 sequences listed, around 24% were seen once. The same data also contributed to another study, on T cells of mothers and their children.

What was sequenced was blood. The receptors stem from a boy under 18 in good health.

This clonotype was found many times. J is TRBJ1-4 and V is TRBV6-6; D remains unclear. The V gene's germline CDR1 is MNHNY and CDR2 SVGAGI (reference sequence). CDR3 length: 13 amino acids. V gave up 1 base and J gave up 4 bases, with 4 bases separating them. The CDR3 DNA sequence: TGTGCCAGCAGTTACTTCGGTAATGAAAAACTGTTTTTT. Protein: CASSYFGNEKLFF.

This clonotype was seen a handful of times. This rearrangement joins TRBV20-1 to TRBJ1-1; D remains ambiguous. The germline gives CDR1 DFQATT, CDR2 SNEGSKA (reference sequence). The CDR3 has 13 amino acids. The V gene lost 3 bases and the J gene lost 1 base, with 9 bases spanning the gap. The CDR3 DNA is TGCAGTGCTAGTGGCAGCCGGAACACTGAAGCTTTCTTT. Protein: CSASGSRNTEAFF.

The chain has TRBV6-2 or TRBV6-3 and TRBJ2-1, with 7 positions matching TRBD2. With V trimmed by 2 bases and J by 7 bases, 2 bases remained unmatched. The CDR3 covers 13 residues. From germline, CDR1 is MNHEY and CDR2 SVGEGT. The CDR3 DNA follows: TGTGCCAGCAGTTACGGGGGAGGGAATGAGCAGTTCTTC. Its translation: CASSYGGGNEQFF.

This chain links TRBV20-1 with TRBJ1-1, with D hard to call. The CDR3 contains 14 residues. The V end was cut by 1 base, the J end by 4 bases, with 13 bases between. CDR1 and CDR2 (germline): DFQATT, SNEGSKA (reference sequence). Here the CDR3 reads CSARGEGMGTEAFF. The CDR3 nucleotides read TGCAGTGCTAGAGGGGAGGGTATGGGCACTGAAGCTTTCTTT.

J is TRBJ2-5 and V is TRBV5-6, with D unclear. Germline V gives CDR1 SGHDT, CDR2 YYEEEE. This CDR3 is built from 15 residues. V was cut by 3 bases and J by 2 bases, with 14 bases left in between. The DNA for the CDR3 is TGTGCCAGCAGCTCTTCGCTCGCGATTCAAGAGACCCAGTACTTC. Protein sequence: CASSSSLAIQETQYF.

The chain is built from TRBV7-2 and TRBJ2-3, with D tentatively TRBD1 (6 bases). The CDR3 is 14 residues long. V lost 8 bases and J 5 bases, leaving 17 bases between the germline ends. The germline gives CDR1 SGHTA, CDR2 FQGNSA. The CDR3 protein is CASRVDSAQDTQYF. DNA for the CDR3: TGTGCCAGCCGCGTGGACAGCGCACAAGATACGCAGTATTTT. The full variable domain, completed using reference TRBV7-2 and TRBJ2-3, is GAGVSQSPSNKVTEKGKDVELRCDPISGHTALYWYRQSLGQGLEFLIYFQGNSAPDKSGLPSDRFSAERTGGSVSTLTIQRTQQEDSAVYLCASRVDSAQDTQYFGPGTRLTVL.

This clonotype occurred a few times. V is TRBV11-2 and J is TRBJ2-1; D is ambiguous. The CDR3 spans 17 residues. CDR1 is SGHAT, CDR2 FQNNGV, per germline. With 1 base removed from V and 0 bases from J, the gap between germline ends came to 13 bases. The CDR3 sequence: CASSLGQLVLSYNEQFF. DNA for the CDR3: TGTGCCAGCAGCTTAGGGCAGCTAGTTCTCTCCTACAATGAGCAGTTCTTC.

This clonotype was recorded a few times. This chain's CDR3 is CASSQDGDYEQYF. The CDR3 DNA follows: TGTGCCAGCAGTCAAGACGGGGACTACGAGCAGTACTTC. This chain uses TRBV12-3 or TRBV12-4 with TRBJ2-7; D possibly corresponds to TRBD2 (5 bases). This CDR3 comprises 13 residues. V was shortened by 5 bases and J by 3 bases, with 11 bases between the two germline ends.

There are a few counts of this clonotype. This sequence joins TRBV6-4 and TRBJ2-1, with TRBD2 matching 10 bases. CDR3 length equals 15 residues. CDR1 MRHNA and CDR2 SNTAGT come from the germline V gene. V shed 4 bases and J 8 bases; nucleotides not matched to a gene: 8. CDR3 loop: CASSALAGEAHEQFF. CDR3 in DNA: TGTGCCAGCAGTGCTCTAGCGGGAGAGGCCCATGAGCAGTTCTTC.

There are a few counts of this clonotype. J is TRBJ1-2 and V is TRBV29-1, with no clear D. V was cut by 4 bases and J by 6 bases, with 18 bases left in between. This CDR3 comprises 14 residues. Germline loops: CDR1 SQVTM, CDR2 ANQGSEA. CDR3 protein: CSVVIGLKGDGYTF. The CDR3 bases are TGCAGCGTTGTGATAGGACTAAAGGGCGATGGCTACACCTTC.

The chain joins TRBV10-2 to TRBJ2-2; 7 bases agree with TRBD2. The germline CDR1 and CDR2 sequences are WSHSY and SAAADI. V was clipped by 6 bases and J by 1 base; unmatched bases: 8. The CDR3 is 16 amino acids. DNA for the CDR3: TGCGCCAGCAGAGGTGGAGCGGGAAAGAACACCGGGGAGCTGTTTTTT. Its translation is CASRGGAGKNTGELFF.

The sample holds a few counts of this clonotype. The germline gene is not matched at one end of the junction; a read error may be the cause. The chain combines TRBV5-1 with TRBJ2-4, with D unresolved. This CDR3 has 14 residues. The germline gives CDR1 SGHRS, CDR2 YFSETQ. CDR3 DNA sequence: TGCGCCAGCAGAGAACAAGGAGCCAAAAACATTCAGCACTTC. Residues: CASREQGAKNIQHF.

V is TRBV20-1 and J is TRBJ2-5; 8 bases map to TRBD2. Per the germline V gene, CDR1 is DFQATT and CDR2 is SNEGSKA (reference sequence). This CDR3 spans 17 amino acids. Germline trimming cut 0 bases from V and 5 bases from J; bases unmatched to any gene: 14. The CDR3 reads CSARDQAGEALAETQYF. Written as DNA, the CDR3 is TGCAGTGCTAGAGATCAAGCGGGAGAGGCCCTTGCGGAGACCCAGTACTTC.

The chain carries TRBV12-3 or TRBV12-4 and TRBJ2-3; perhaps TRBD2 as D (6 bases). V lost 0 bases and J 1 base, leaving 11 bases between the germline ends. This CDR3 has 16 residues. CDR3 region: CASSLAELAGTDTQYF. CDR3 sequence (DNA): TGTGCCAGCAGTTTAGCGGAGTTAGCGGGCACAGATACGCAGTATTTT.

The chain uses TRBV7-3 and TRBJ1-1; TRBD1 might be the D (6 bases). The CDR3 contains 12 residues. Trimming took off 5 bases at V and 11 bases at J, with 15 bases between the two ends. Germline V lookup: CDR1 SGHTA, CDR2 FQGTGA. For the CDR3, the DNA is TGTGCCAGCAGCAAAATGGGGGGGCTGGCTTTCTTT. As protein: CASSKMGGLAFF.

This chain uses TRBV20-1 with TRBJ2-5; 8 bases fit TRBD1. The J call is in doubt because the DNA end fits TRBJ2-1 better. The CDR3 runs 17 residues. The germline CDR1 and CDR2 sequences are DFQATT and SNEGSKA (reference sequence). CDR3 bases: TGCAGTGCTAGAGATTGGATCGGACAGGGTCTGTACAATGAGCAGTTCTTC. It translates to CSARDWIGQGLYNEQFF.

There are a few counts of this clonotype. V is TRBV18 and J is TRBJ1-6; TRBD1 might be the D (5 bases). The CDR3 contains 18 residues. The V end was cut by 1 base, the J end by 0 bases, with 13 bases between. CDR1 and CDR2 from the germline V gene are KGHSH and LQKENI. As DNA, the CDR3 is TGTGCCAGCTCACCACTCAGGGCTCAGAGCTCCTATAATTCACCCCTCCACTTT. As protein: CASSPLRAQSSYNSPLHF.

This rearrangement joins TRBV4-3 to TRBJ1-4; D remains ambiguous. Germline V gene data show CDR1 as LGHNA and CDR2 as YSLEER. This CDR3 has 13 residues. V dropped 0 bases and J dropped 13 bases, with 12 bases sitting between them. CDR3 in DNA: TGCGCCAGCAGCCAAGAGACCCCAGGAAGACTGTTTTTT. Protein sequence: CASSQETPGRLFF.

This clonotype showed up just a few times. One end of the junction is discordant with germline, which a read error may explain. V gene TRBV5-1 combines with J gene TRBJ2-5; weak D call: TRBD2 (5 bases). The germline CDR1 and CDR2 sequences are SGHRS and YFSETQ. The CDR3 sequence is 14 residues long. The CDR3 region is CASSLVERGNERFF. The CDR3 bases are TGCGCCAGCAGCTTGGTAGAACGAGGGAATGAGCGGTTCTTC. The full variable domain, rest sourced from reference TRBV5-1 and TRBJ2-5, is KAGVTQTPRYLIKTRGQQVTLSCSPISGHRSVSWYQQTPGQGLQFLFEYFSETQRNKGNFPGRFSGRQFSNSRSEMNVSTLELGDSALYLCASSLVERGNERFFGPGTRLLVL.

V is TRBV6-4 and J is TRBJ2-6; D is perhaps TRBD1 (5 bases). The germline CDR1 and CDR2 sequences are MRHNA and SNTAGT. V lost 6 bases to trimming and J lost 5 bases, with 8 bases between them. The CDR3 consists of 13 residues. CDR3 in DNA: TGTGCCAGCAGCGCGGACAGGGCCAACGTCCTGACTTTC. Protein sequence: CASSADRANVLTF.

This sequence joins TRBV4-3 and TRBJ2-7; no firm D call. Germline V gene sequence: CDR1 LGHNA, CDR2 YSLEER. The CDR3 is 13 residues long. The V end lost 1 base, the J end lost 0 bases, and 4 bases lay between the germline ends. CDR3 sequence reads: CASSQAFSYEQYF. The CDR3 bases are TGCGCCAGCAGCCAAGCCTTCTCCTACGAGCAGTACTTC.

V usage is TRBV24-1 and J usage is TRBJ1-5; D is unclear. CDR3 size: 13 residues. V dropped 6 bases and J dropped 4 bases, with 9 bases sitting between them. Per germline, CDR1 KGHDR and CDR2 SFDVKD. CDR3 DNA: TGTGCCACCAGTTATCAGACAAATCAGCCCCAGCATTTT. This gives the protein CATSYQTNQPQHF.

The chain couples TRBV6-5 to TRBJ2-2; no clear D. The CDR3 is 13 amino acids. Germline loops: CDR1 MNHEY, CDR2 SVGAGI. Trimming stripped 5 bases from V and 7 bases from J, with 11 bases between. The DNA for the CDR3 is TGTGCCAGCAGTGCCCTTACCAACGGGGAGCTGTTTTTT. Its translation is CASSALTNGELFF.

This clonotype was recorded a few times. The chain recombines TRBV12-3 or TRBV12-4 with TRBJ1-1; the D gene is possibly TRBD1 (5 bases). V was cut by 0 bases and J by 8 bases, with 13 bases left in between. The CDR3 is 14 residues long. The CDR3: CASSLAGQFGEAFF. CDR3 in DNA: TGTGCCAGCAGTTTAGCGGGGCAGTTTGGGGAAGCTTTCTTT.

This clonotype was found a few times. The chain has TRBV5-1 and TRBJ2-5; the D is unclear. The DNA end favors TRBJ2-7, so the J call may be wrong. Germline CDR1 is SGHRS and CDR2 is YFSETQ. This CDR3 is 15 amino acids long. The CDR3 is CASRKNTKLWYEQYF. The CDR3 DNA follows: TGCGCCAGCAGAAAGAACACTAAGCTGTGGTACGAGCAGTACTTC.

This chain links TRBV20-1 with TRBJ1-1, with D possibly matching TRBD1 (5 bases). CDR1 DFQATT and CDR2 SNEGSKA come from the germline V gene (reference sequence). This CDR3 spans 14 amino acids. V was pared by 6 bases and J by 4 bases, with 18 bases between. In nucleotides, the CDR3 is TGCAGTGCAATCACAGGACGTGGGGGCACTGAAGCTTTCTTT. Its translation: CSAITGRGGTEAFF.

This clonotype showed up just a few times. V usage is TRBV5-1 and J usage is TRBJ2-7, with 9 bases that match TRBD1. The germline CDR1 and CDR2 sequences are SGHRS and YFSETQ. The CDR3 is 14 residues long. The V gene end was trimmed by 1 base and the J gene end by 7 bases; junction bases not matched to a gene: 6. CDR3 sequence (DNA): TGCGCCAGCAGCTTGTCACAGGGGGCTTGGGAGCAGTACTTC. Encoded protein: CASSLSQGAWEQYF.